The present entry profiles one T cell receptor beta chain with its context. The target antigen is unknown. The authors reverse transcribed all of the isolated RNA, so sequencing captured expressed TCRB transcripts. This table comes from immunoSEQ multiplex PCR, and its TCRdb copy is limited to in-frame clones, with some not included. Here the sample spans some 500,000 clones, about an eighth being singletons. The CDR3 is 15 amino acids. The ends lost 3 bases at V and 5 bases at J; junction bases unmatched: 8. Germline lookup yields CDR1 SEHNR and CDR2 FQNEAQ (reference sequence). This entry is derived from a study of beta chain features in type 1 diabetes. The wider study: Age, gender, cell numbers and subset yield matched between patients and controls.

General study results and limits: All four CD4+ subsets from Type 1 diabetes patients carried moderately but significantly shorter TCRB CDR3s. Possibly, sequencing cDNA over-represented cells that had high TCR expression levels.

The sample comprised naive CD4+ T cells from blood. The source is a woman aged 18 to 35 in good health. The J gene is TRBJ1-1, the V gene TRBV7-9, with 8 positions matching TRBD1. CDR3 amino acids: CASSFGTGQGTEAFF. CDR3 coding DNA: TGTGCCAGCAGCTTCGGGACAGGCCAAGGGACTGAAGCTTTCTTT.